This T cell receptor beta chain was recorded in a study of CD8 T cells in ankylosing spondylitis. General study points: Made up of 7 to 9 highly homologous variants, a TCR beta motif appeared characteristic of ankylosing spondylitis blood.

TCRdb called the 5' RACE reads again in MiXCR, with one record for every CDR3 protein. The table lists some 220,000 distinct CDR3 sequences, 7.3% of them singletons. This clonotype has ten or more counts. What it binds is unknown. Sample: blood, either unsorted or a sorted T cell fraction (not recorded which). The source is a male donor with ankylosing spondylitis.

The CDR3 DNA follows: TGCTCCGAAGAGGTGAACACTGAAGCTTTCTTT. As protein: CSEEVNTEAFF. The rearrangement joins TRBV20-1 to TRBJ1-1; D uncertain. The germline V gene has CDR1 DFQATT and CDR2 SNEGSKA (reference sequence). CDR3 length equals 11 residues.